A single sample gave rise to the 30 T cell receptor beta chains below, sequenced in a study of blood T cell repertoires in COVID-19. Produced via immunoSEQ multiplex PCR; TCRdb's table is partial and in-frame only. The sample lists roughly 280,000 clones; around 89% were seen once. Sequenced input: PBMCs or T cells enriched from blood (not recorded which). Every receptor here comes from a woman aged 30 to 39 with acute COVID-19.

This clone was found a few times. The CDR3 protein is CASRPGQGDTEAFF. The CDR3 DNA reads as TGTGCCAGCAGACCTGGACAGGGGGACACTGAAGCTTTCTTT. The chain joins TRBV3-1 (or the pseudogene TRBV3-2) to TRBJ1-1, with TRBD1 identical over 10 bases. This CDR3 is 14 amino acids long. V was clipped by 6 bases and J by 3 bases; unmatched bases: 4. Germline V gene lookup returns CDR1 LGHDT and CDR2 YNNKEL (reference sequence).

This clone was found once. The chain joins TRBV11-3 to TRBJ2-7, with D possibly TRBD2 on 6 matching bases. With 8 bases removed from V and 7 bases from J, the gap between germline ends came to 36 bases. The CDR3 covers 19 residues. Germline V lookup: CDR1 SGHNT, CDR2 YENEEA. The CDR3 loop is CASCGCRDGKRETRMEQYF. As DNA, the CDR3 is TGTGCCAGCTGTGGGTGCAGGGATGGAAAACGGGAGACCCGCATGGAGCAGTACTTC.

The J gene is TRBJ2-3, the V gene TRBV6-2 or TRBV6-3, with 13 bases matching TRBD2. Losses at the gene ends were 4 bases for V and 4 bases for J; bases not matched to a gene: 5. Germline CDR1 MNHEY, CDR2 SVGEGT. There are 16 residues in the CDR3. The CDR3 nucleotides are TGTGCCAGCAGTTCGAGACTAGCGGGAGGAGCAGATACGCAGTATTTT. This codes for CASSSRLAGGADTQYF.

The gene calls are TRBV3-1 (or the pseudogene TRBV3-2) and TRBJ1-1, with TRBD1 identical over 9 bases. The J segment lost 5 bases and the V segment lost 3 bases, leaving 4 bases of the junction unmatched. Per the germline V gene, CDR1 is LGHDT and CDR2 is YNNKEL (reference sequence). The CDR3 sequence is 14 residues long. Here the CDR3 reads CASSHGQGQTEAFF. The CDR3 nucleotides are TGTGCCAGCAGCCACGGACAGGGGCAGACTGAAGCTTTCTTT.

The J gene is TRBJ2-1, the V gene TRBV10-2, with 13 bases lining up with TRBD2. Germline V gene sequence: CDR1 WSHSY, CDR2 SAAADI. The CDR3 has 18 residues. V lost 6 bases to trimming and J lost 6 bases; unmatched junction nucleotides: 14. DNA for the CDR3: TGCGCCAGCAGCCCGACTAGCGGGAGGCCCCAGAGTATCAATGAGCAGTTCTTC. Encoded protein: CASSPTSGRPQSINEQFF.

The chain couples TRBV4-1 to TRBJ2-7, with 8 bases lining up with TRBD1. Germline CDR1 MGHRA, CDR2 YSYEKL. The CDR3 is 14 amino acids. V gave up 4 bases and J gave up 5 bases; unmatched junction bases: 7. The CDR3 sequence is CASSLTTGAHEQYF. CDR3 in DNA: TGCGCCAGCAGCCTAACGACAGGGGCTCACGAGCAGTACTTC.

In nucleotides, the CDR3 is TGTGCCAGCAGCTCCCCACCTCGGGACCCGGGGGATCGCACTGAAGCTTTCTTT. Translating gives CASSSPPRDPGDRTEAFF. This rearrangement joins TRBV7-9 to TRBJ1-1, with D possibly matching TRBD1 (5 bases). The V and J ends lost 4 bases and 4 bases respectively, with 25 bases between them. Germline values: CDR1 SEHNR, CDR2 FQNEAQ (reference sequence). The CDR3 is made up of 18 amino acids.

The genes are TRBV19 and TRBJ2-3; 10 nucleotides agree with TRBD2. The CDR3 covers 15 residues. Germline assignment: CDR1 LNHDA and CDR2 SQIVND (reference sequence). Germline trimming cut 4 bases from V and 6 bases from J; bases unmatched to any gene: 7. CDR3 in DNA: TGTGCCAGTAGTACAGCGGGAGGGCCAGGGGATACGCAGTATTTT. Its protein is CASSTAGGPGDTQYF.

J is TRBJ1-1 and V is TRBV5-1; no clear D gene. CDR3 size: 14 residues. Trimming left V 2 bases short and J 6 bases short, with 14 bases between. Germline values: CDR1 SGHRS, CDR2 YFSETQ. The CDR3 here is CASSFGTSGAEAFF. In DNA, the CDR3 is TGCGCCAGCAGCTTTGGAACGTCCGGGGCTGAAGCTTTCTTT.

V is TRBV5-1 and J is TRBJ2-3; D is ambiguous. The CDR3 has 15 amino acids. The germline V gene encodes CDR1 SGHRS and CDR2 YFSETQ. Trimming removed 0 bases at V and 0 bases at J, with 8 bases between. The CDR3 DNA is TGCGCCAGCAGCTTGGAACCCGGGAGCACAGATACGCAGTATTTT. It codes for CASSLEPGSTDTQYF.

The CDR3 protein is CASSPDRPYGYTF. As DNA, the CDR3 is TGTGCCAGCTCTCCGGACAGGCCCTATGGCTACACCTTC. The chain carries TRBV28 and TRBJ1-2; TRBD1 agrees at 7 bases. The V gene's germline CDR1 is MDHEN and CDR2 SYDVKM. Trimming took 8 bases from V and 4 from J; bases not matched to a gene: 7. The CDR3 covers 13 residues.

The chain's CDR3 is CASSQDRGTYEQYF. The DNA of the CDR3 is TGCGCCAGCAGCCAAGATAGGGGGACCTACGAGCAGTACTTC. V gene TRBV4-3 combines with J gene TRBJ2-7, with D possibly matching TRBD1 (6 bases). Between the trimmed V and J ends, which lost 0 bases and 2 bases, there was a span of 8 bases. Germline CDR1 LGHNA, CDR2 YSLEER. This CDR3 has 14 residues.

CDR3 nucleotide sequence: TGTGCCAGCAGCGAAAGCGGCACTAGCGACGCAGATACGCAGTATTTT. It is translated as CASSESGTSDADTQYF. This sequence joins TRBV2 and TRBJ2-3; 7 bases are shared with TRBD2. CDR1 and CDR2 (germline): SNHLY, FYNNEI. The V segment lost 6 bases and the J segment 4 bases; nucleotides outside the gene matches: 13. This CDR3 spans 16 amino acids.

V usage is TRBV29-1 and J usage is TRBJ1-2; D may be TRBD1 (5 bases). Between the trimmed V and J ends, which lost 2 bases and 3 bases, there was a span of 13 bases. The CDR3 is made up of 14 amino acids. CDR1 is SQVTM, CDR2 ANQGSEA, per germline. The CDR3 is CSVESAGKYYGYTF. Written as DNA, the CDR3 is TGCAGCGTTGAATCCGCAGGGAAGTACTATGGCTACACCTTC.

The chain employs TRBV3-1 (or the pseudogene TRBV3-2) and TRBJ2-5; no definite D call. This CDR3 contains 15 residues. The germline V gene has CDR1 LGHDT and CDR2 YNNKEL (reference sequence). Trimming removed 1 base from V and 7 bases from J, with 16 bases in between. The CDR3 here is CASSQVAKRPGTQYF. For the CDR3, the DNA is TGTGCCAGCAGCCAAGTTGCCAAACGACCAGGGACCCAGTACTTC.

The sample holds a few counts of this clone. The DNA is left out, because the CDR3 cannot be placed on it with certainty; the CDR3 is given as TCRdb lists it. V is TRBV28 and J is TRBJ2-1; whether TRBD1, the table's D call, matches the DNA was not checked. From germline, CDR1 is MDHEN and CDR2 SYDVKM. Including both end residues, the CDR3 is 14 amino acids long. The chain's CDR3 is CASILGASYNEQFF.

The chain uses TRBV28 and TRBJ2-2; TRBD2 agrees at 10 bases. With 8 bases clipped from V and 6 bases from J, the junction kept 6 bases outside the gene matches. The germline V gene encodes CDR1 MDHEN and CDR2 SYDVKM. The CDR3 runs to 14 residues. The CDR3 nucleotides are TGTGCCAGCGTACAGCGGGAGGGGTCCGGGGAGCTGTTTTTT. Translation: CASVQREGSGELFF.

The J gene is TRBJ2-2, the V gene TRBV4-1, with D possibly being TRBD1 (6 bases). This CDR3 has 16 amino acids. V was cut by 4 bases and J by 4 bases, with 16 bases left in between. CDR1 MGHRA and CDR2 YSYEKL come from the germline V gene. CDR3 nucleotides: TGCGCCAGCAGCCCGAGAGCGACAGGAGTCACCGGGGAGCTGTTTTTT. This codes for CASSPRATGVTGELFF.

The chain uses TRBV29-1 and TRBJ2-7, with TRBD1 identical over 8 bases. The germline gives CDR1 SQVTM, CDR2 ANQGSEA. This CDR3 has 13 residues. Unmatched junction bases numbered 10, after V lost 6 bases and J lost 6 bases. In DNA, the CDR3 is TGCAGCGTACGCGGGACAGGAAGGGGCGAGCAGTACTTC. Translating it yields CSVRGTGRGEQYF.

The rearrangement joins TRBV27 to TRBJ2-7; 10 bases agree with TRBD1. In germline, CDR1 is MNHEY, CDR2 SMNVEV (reference sequence). J lost 4 bases, V lost 5 bases, and 8 bases had no gene match. The CDR3 sequence is 15 residues long. The CDR3: CASSPGTGAPYEQYF. CDR3 nucleotides: TGTGCCAGCAGTCCCGGGACAGGGGCCCCTTACGAGCAGTACTTC.

The chain uses TRBV15 and TRBJ1-5; D is possibly TRBD1 (5 bases). CDR1 is LNHNV, CDR2 YYDKDF, per germline (reference sequence). The CDR3 runs 14 residues. V shed 1 base and J shed 11 bases, with 15 bases lying between them. CDR3 sequence: CATSRVEQARAQHF. Here the CDR3 DNA reads TGTGCCACCAGCAGAGTCGAACAGGCTAGAGCCCAGCATTTT. The variable domain in full, with the rest retrieved from reference TRBV15 and TRBJ1-5, is DAMVIQNPRYQVTQFGKPVTLSCSQTLNHNVMYWYQQKSSQAPKLLFHYYDKDFNNEADTPDNFQSRRPNTSFCFLDIRSPGLGDTAMYLCATSRVEQARAQHFGDGTRLSIL.

The V and J genes are TRBV19 and TRBJ1-5; D might be TRBD1 (5 bases). V was cut by 6 bases and J by 10 bases, with 22 bases left in between. The germline V gene has CDR1 LNHDA and CDR2 SQIVND (reference sequence). There are 15 residues in the CDR3. The CDR3 loop is CASRRERGRISPQHF. The CDR3 DNA reads as TGTGCCAGTAGGAGGGAGCGGGGGAGAATCAGCCCCCAGCATTTT.

V is TRBV28 and J is TRBJ2-1; 10 positions match TRBD2. V gave up 10 bases and J gave up 6 bases; unmatched junction bases: 15. The CDR3 loop spans 16 amino acids. Germline loops: CDR1 MDHEN, CDR2 SYDVKM. This CDR3 reads CATMRSGLAEGNEQFF. DNA for the CDR3: TGTGCCACCATGAGGTCAGGACTAGCGGAGGGCAATGAGCAGTTCTTC.

This chain uses TRBV10-3 with TRBJ2-3; possible D gene TRBD1, 6 bases. Trimming removed 6 bases from V and 2 bases from J, with 12 bases in between. The CDR3 contains 14 residues. Per the germline V gene, CDR1 is ENHRY and CDR2 is SYGVKD. CDR3 sequence: CAIRQDRNTDTQYF. The CDR3 DNA reads as TGTGCCATCAGGCAGGACAGAAACACAGATACGCAGTATTTT.

The chain has TRBV5-4 and TRBJ1-1; D not certain. CDR3 size: 12 residues. The germline V gene encodes CDR1 SGHNT and CDR2 YYREEE (reference sequence). Between the trimmed V and J ends, which lost 4 bases and 3 bases, there was a span of 7 bases. DNA of the CDR3: TGTGCCAGCAGCAAGAGGGACACTGAAGCTTTCTTT. It is translated as CASSKRDTEAFF.

The chain couples TRBV28 to TRBJ1-2; TRBD1 matches 8 bases. The CDR3 sequence is 16 residues long. CDR1 is MDHEN, CDR2 SYDVKM, per germline. J gave up 4 bases and V 5 bases, and 12 bases lay outside the gene matches. In DNA form, the CDR3 reads TGTGCCAGCAGTCTCACAAGACAGGGGTCAATCTATGGCTACACCTTC. It yields the protein CASSLTRQGSIYGYTF.

V usage is TRBV27 and J usage is TRBJ2-7; D is unresolved. Per germline, CDR1 MNHEY and CDR2 SMNVEV (reference sequence). The CDR3 totals 10 residues. The germline V and J ends were trimmed by 5 bases and 5 bases, with 4 bases remaining between them. CDR3 nucleotides: TGTGCCAGCAGTCCCAACGAGCAGTACTTC. Encoded protein: CASSPNEQYF.

The V gene is TRBV28, the J gene TRBJ1-6; TRBD1 agrees at 7 bases. J gave up 7 bases and V 5 bases, and 8 bases lay outside the gene matches. This CDR3 region has 15 residues. Per germline, CDR1 MDHEN and CDR2 SYDVKM. CDR3 DNA sequence: TGTGCCAGCAGTACGGGACAGAGAGACAATTCACCCCTCCACTTT. Its translation is CASSTGQRDNSPLHF.

This clone was recorded once. The rearrangement joins TRBV29-1 to TRBJ1-3; D call uncertain. The V gene's germline CDR1 is SQVTM and CDR2 ANQGSEA. The V gene lost 3 bases and the J gene lost 3 bases, with 9 bases spanning the gap. CDR3 length equals 13 residues. This chain's CDR3 is CSVDPGSGNTIYF. The CDR3 coding sequence is TGCAGCGTTGATCCTGGGAGTGGAAACACCATATATTTT.

This chain joins TRBV7-6 and TRBJ1-1; 7 positions agree with TRBD1. V shed 5 bases, J shed 6 bases, and the junction held 9 bases outside the gene matches. The CDR3 length is 14 residues. Per germline, CDR1 SGHVS and CDR2 FNYEAQ. In nucleotides, the CDR3 is TGTGCCAGCAGCACGAACAGGGGCGCCTCTGAAGCTTTCTTT. Translating gives CASSTNRGASEAFF.